Each of the 22 T cell receptor beta chains below was sequenced from the same sample in a study of blood T cell repertoires in COVID-19. Sequenced by immunoSEQ multiplex PCR; TCRdb stores in-frame clones only, minus some. The data hold about 52,000 clones, with around 82% observed a single time. The sequencing sample was made of peripheral blood. The receptor source for this set is a woman older than 75 with COVID-19, enrolled during active disease.

The chain carries TRBV5-1 and TRBJ2-1, with 10 positions matching TRBD2. CDR1 is SGHRS and CDR2 is YFSETQ in the germline V gene. Trimming cost V 5 bases and J 3 bases; bases outside gene matches: 5. The CDR3 covers 15 residues. The CDR3 region has the DNA TGCGCCAGCAGACAAGCGGGAGGGCACTACAATGAGCAGTTCTTC. Its protein is CASRQAGGHYNEQFF. Supplemented by reference TRBV5-1 and TRBJ2-1, the full variable domain reads KAGVTQTPRYLIKTRGQQVTLSCSPISGHRSVSWYQQTPGQGLQFLFEYFSETQRNKGNFPGRFSGRQFSNSRSEMNVSTLELGDSALYLCASRQAGGHYNEQFFGPGTRLTVL.

CDR3 nucleotide sequence: TGTGCCAGTAGTATAGCGGGTACTGCCTACAATGAGCAGTTCTTC. It codes for CASSIAGTAYNEQFF. The chain is built from TRBV19 and TRBJ2-1; D call uncertain. The CDR3 loop spans 15 amino acids. The germline V gene encodes CDR1 LNHDA and CDR2 SQIVND (reference sequence). Trimming took off 1 base at V and 2 bases at J, with 9 bases between the two ends. Looking up the rest from reference TRBV19 and TRBJ2-1 gives the full variable domain: DGGITQSPKYLFRKEGQNVTLSCEQNLNHDAMYWYRQDPGQGLRLIYYSQIVNDFQKGDIAEGYSVSREKKESFPLTVTSAQKNPTAFYLCASSIAGTAYNEQFFGPGTRLTVL.

This chain uses TRBV19 with TRBJ2-3; no reliable D call. The CDR3 has 14 residues. Germline lookup yields CDR1 LNHDA and CDR2 SQIVND (reference sequence). Trimming left V 5 bases short and J 6 bases short, with 15 bases between. The CDR3, as DNA: TGTGCCAGTAGTCCTTCTAGTGCTTTGGATACGCAGTATTTT. Its protein product is CASSPSSALDTQYF.

CDR3 sequence (DNA): TGCGCCAGCAGCTTGGGAAGGTCAGGAACTAATGAAAAACTGTTTTTT. Translated, it gives CASSLGRSGTNEKLFF. The chain combines TRBV5-1 with TRBJ1-4; no reliable D call. The V gene lost 0 bases and the J gene lost 1 base, with 10 bases spanning the gap. Germline CDR1 is SGHRS and CDR2 is YFSETQ. This CDR3 contains 16 residues.

Here the CDR3 DNA reads TGTGCCAGCAGCTCCACCGGGACATCCTACGAGCAGTACTTC. Protein sequence: CASSSTGTSYEQYF. The chain carries TRBV5-5 and TRBJ2-7, with TRBD1 as a possible D gene (6 bases). Germline values: CDR1 SGHKS, CDR2 YYEKEE (reference sequence). This CDR3 spans 14 amino acids. Trimming removed 3 bases at V and 1 base at J, with 11 bases between.

The chain combines TRBV30 with TRBJ1-1; no definite D call. This CDR3 spans 14 amino acids. Trimming removed 5 bases at V and 1 base at J, with 14 bases between. CDR1 GTSNPN and CDR2 SVGIG come from the germline V gene (reference sequence). The CDR3 nucleotides are TGTGCCTGGGCGAGGGAACTCACGAACACTGAAGCTTTCTTT. It encodes CAWARELTNTEAFF.

This chain uses TRBV7-3 with TRBJ2-1; maybe TRBD1 (7 bases). Deletions cut 2 bases from V and 4 bases from J, with 12 bases between. Per the germline V gene, CDR1 is SGHTA and CDR2 is FQGTGA. The CDR3 is 15 amino acids. CDR3 in amino acids: CASSLGGGPYNEQFF. For the CDR3, the DNA is TGTGCCAGCAGCTTAGGAGGGGGCCCGTACAATGAGCAGTTCTTC.

V gene TRBV29-1 combines with J gene TRBJ2-5, with no clear D. Germline V gene sequence: CDR1 SQVTM, CDR2 ANQGSEA. Trimming took off 7 bases at V and 9 bases at J, with 21 bases between the two ends. This CDR3 comprises 13 residues. The DNA for the CDR3 is TGCAGCGCCTTAGAAAGCTCAAATCTATCCCAGTACTTC. Amino acids: CSALESSNLSQYF.

In DNA, the CDR3 is TGTGCCAGCAGTGCGACAGGGAACACTGAAGCTTTCTTT. This sequence encodes CASSATGNTEAFF. The V and J genes are TRBV12-3 or TRBV12-4 and TRBJ1-1; D might be TRBD1 (6 bases). CDR3 length: 13 amino acids. The V end lost 5 bases, the J end lost 1 base, and 8 bases lay between the germline ends.

This clone has just a few counts. The rearrangement uses TRBV2 and TRBJ2-5, with D uncertain. V lost 11 bases and J lost 2, with 18 bases in between. CDR3 length: 14 residues. Germline V lookup: CDR1 SNHLY, CDR2 FYNNEI. CDR3 protein: CAFLPPRAQETQYF. The CDR3 bases are TGTGCCTTTTTACCCCCCCGTGCGCAAGAGACCCAGTACTTC.

This clone was observed a few times. This chain uses TRBV5-6 with TRBJ2-1; 12 nucleotides agree with TRBD2. The CDR3 is 19 amino acids. Per germline, CDR1 SGHDT and CDR2 YYEEEE. The V gene end was trimmed by 3 bases and the J gene end by 2 bases; junction bases not matched to a gene: 12. The CDR3 region is CASSWSLAGGDLTYNEQFF. CDR3 in DNA: TGTGCCAGCAGCTGGTCTCTAGCGGGAGGGGACCTTACCTACAATGAGCAGTTCTTC.

The chain recombines TRBV28 with TRBJ1-1; 7 positions match TRBD1. This CDR3 is 14 amino acids long. Germline V gene sequence: CDR1 MDHEN, CDR2 SYDVKM. V lost 2 bases and J lost 6; bases outside the gene matches: 6. The CDR3 nucleotides are TGTGCCAGCAGTTTAACAGGGGCAATGGCTGAAGCTTTCTTT. Translated, it gives CASSLTGAMAEAFF.

V usage is TRBV3-1 (or the pseudogene TRBV3-2) and J usage is TRBJ1-5; weak D call: TRBD1 (5 bases). Per germline, CDR1 LGHDT and CDR2 YNNKEL (reference sequence). CDR3 size: 14 residues. The V gene lost 1 base and the J gene lost 2 bases, with 6 bases spanning the gap. The CDR3 nucleotides are TGTGCCAGCAGCCAAGTACAGGGCAATCAGCCCCAGCATTTT. Its protein product is CASSQVQGNQPQHF.

The chain combines TRBV14 with TRBJ2-1; D gene uncertain. The germline CDR1 and CDR2 sequences are SGHDN and FVKESK. The CDR3 totals 17 residues. V gave up 4 bases and J gave up 8 bases, with 24 bases separating them. CDR3 bases: TGTGCCAGCAGCCCCCGATGGGTAGCAGTTTTCGGCGATGAGCAGTTCTTC. Translated: CASSPRWVAVFGDEQFF.

V gene TRBV4-2 combines with J gene TRBJ2-7; possible D gene TRBD1, 6 bases. CDR1 and CDR2 from the germline V gene are LGHNA and YNFKEQ. There are 13 residues in the CDR3. Trimming left V 5 bases short and J 0 bases short, with 8 bases between. CDR3 region: CASSGTSSYEQYF. The CDR3 coding sequence is TGTGCCAGCAGCGGGACAAGCTCCTACGAGCAGTACTTC.

This rearrangement joins TRBV14 to TRBJ1-1, with D possibly matching TRBD1 (6 bases). The ends were cut back, 7 bases at V and 0 bases at J, with 15 bases in the middle. Germline V gene lookup returns CDR1 SGHDN and CDR2 FVKESK. CDR3 size: 15 residues. The CDR3 spells CASTLGGPLNTEAFF. The DNA for the CDR3 is TGTGCCAGCACCTTGGGGGGGCCTTTGAACACTGAAGCTTTCTTT.

The V gene is TRBV6-5, the J gene TRBJ2-7, with unresolved D. CDR3 length equals 15 residues. Trimming took 6 bases from V and 0 from J, leaving 15 bases between them. Germline-derived CDR1 and CDR2 are MNHEY and SVGAGI. This chain's CDR3 is CASSPRRGSSYEQYF. DNA for the CDR3: TGTGCCAGCAGCCCAAGACGAGGAAGCTCCTACGAGCAGTACTTC.

The chain uses TRBV7-3 and TRBJ2-7; TRBD2 might be the D (6 bases). The CDR3 extends over 14 amino acids. V was cut by 2 bases and J by 3 bases, with 11 bases left in between. Germline V CDR1 and CDR2: SGHTA, FQGTGA. The chain's CDR3 is CASSLQGGGYEQYF. In DNA form, the CDR3 reads TGTGCCAGCAGCTTACAGGGAGGCGGCTACGAGCAGTACTTC. The full variable domain, in which reference TRBV7-3 and TRBJ2-7 provide the parts outside the CDR3, is GAGVSQTPSNKVTEKGKYVELRCDPISGHTALYWYRQSLGQGPEFLIYFQGTGAADDSGLPNDRFFAVRPEGSVSTLKIQRTERGDSAVYLCASSLQGGGYEQYFGPGTRLTVT.

The chain has TRBV7-9 and TRBJ1-6; TRBD1 agrees at 10 bases. V dropped 1 base and J dropped 7; count of bases not matched to a gene: 7. CDR3 size: 17 residues. CDR1 is SEHNR and CDR2 is FQNEAQ in the germline V gene (reference sequence). The CDR3 loop is CASSLGGQGTRNSPLHF. CDR3 bases: TGTGCCAGCAGCTTAGGGGGACAGGGGACGCGCAATTCACCCCTCCACTTT.

The rearrangement links TRBV7-3 to TRBJ1-3; D not certain. The CDR3 is made up of 15 amino acids. V gave up 5 bases and J gave up 0 bases, with 11 bases separating them. The germline V gene encodes CDR1 SGHTA and CDR2 FQGTGA. The CDR3 DNA follows: TGTGCCAGCAGCCTCAGAACGGGCTCTGGAAACACCATATATTTT. Translated, it gives CASSLRTGSGNTIYF.

The CDR3 here is CAWNRLAYNEQFF. DNA for the CDR3: TGTGCCTGGAACCGACTAGCCTACAATGAGCAGTTCTTC. This chain uses TRBV30 with TRBJ2-1; tentative D call: TRBD2 (6 bases). Trimming took off 4 bases at V and 2 bases at J, with 9 bases between the two ends. The CDR3 totals 13 residues. CDR1 and CDR2 from the germline V gene are GTSNPN and SVGIG (reference sequence).

The chain is built from TRBV28 and TRBJ1-2; possibly TRBD1 for D (5 bases). V lost 7 bases, J lost 4 bases, and 19 bases lay in between. Germline V CDR1 and CDR2: MDHEN, SYDVKM. The CDR3 runs to 15 residues. CDR3 in amino acids: CASTPPGGYRYGYTF. In DNA, the CDR3 is TGTGCCAGCACCCCCCCCGGGGGGTATCGCTATGGCTACACCTTC.